A selection of T cell receptor beta chains follows, all from one sample in a study of blood T cell repertoires in COVID-19. Only in-frame clones appear in the TCRdb table, and some are missing; sequencing was by immunoSEQ multiplex PCR. The repertoire holds about 430,000 clones, with over 75% as singletons. The material sequenced was PBMCs or T cells enriched from blood (not recorded which). The receptors come from a woman between 18 and 29 years old who had been exposed to COVID-19. The CDR3 runs from the conserved cysteine through the conserved F or W. Each record gives: V gene, D gene, J gene, clone size, CDR3 DNA, CDR3 protein. D genes are given only for firm matches. Expanded clones get a size class; other rows say once, few or many, or leave the size out.

TRBV6-2/TRBV6-3	TRBD2	TRBJ2-4	.	TGTGCCAGCAGTTACTCGGAGCGGGGAGCCAAAAACATTCAGTACTTC	CASSYSERGAKNIQYF
TRBV6-2/TRBV6-3	.	TRBJ1-5	.	TGTGCCAGCAGTTGGGCTTACCGAACGGGCAATCAGCCCCAGCATTTT	CASSWAYRTGNQPQHF
TRBV11-3	TRBD1	TRBJ2-3	.	TGTGCCAGCAGCCGACAGGGGGCTAGCACAGATACGCAGTATTTT	CASSRQGASTDTQYF
TRBV20-1	.	TRBJ2-3	.	TGCAGTGCTAGTTCGGACTCAGATACGCAGTATTTT	CSASSDSDTQYF
TRBV30	.	TRBJ1-1	.	TGTGCCTGGAGCCCCGTTGGGAGGGGGAGGACTGAAGCTTTCTTT	CAWSPVGRGRTEAFF
TRBV9	TRBD1	TRBJ2-1	once	TGTGCCAGCAGCAAAGAGGGGGCCGGTTACAATGAGCAGTTCTTC	CASSKEGAGYNEQFF
TRBV5-1	TRBD2	TRBJ2-7	.	TGCGCCAGCAGCTCGCTAGTGGGAGGGCCCTACGAGCAGTACTTC	CASSSLVGGPYEQYF
TRBV6-5	.	TRBJ2-7	.	TGTGCCAGCAGTTCGGGACTGGCAACCTACGAGCAGTACTTC	CASSSGLATYEQYF
TRBV29-1	TRBD2	TRBJ2-2	once	TGCAGCGTTGAACGAGCGGGGCGGACCGGGGAGCTGTTTTTT	CSVERAGRTGELFF
TRBV7-3	.	TRBJ2-2	.	TGTGCCAGCAGCTTAACGGGACTGGACACCGGGGAGCTGTTTTTT	CASSLTGLDTGELFF
TRBV10-3	.	TRBJ1-2	.	TGTGCCATCAGTGAGGGGGCAGGGGACTATGGCTACACCTTC	CAISEGAGDYGYTF
TRBV28	.	TRBJ1-5	few	TGTGCCAGCACGGGGGAGGGGGGCAATCAGCCCCAGCATTTT	CASTGEGGNQPQHF
TRBV25-1	.	TRBJ1-6	.	TGTGCCAGCGGGGGGTGGAATTCACCCCTCCACTTT	CASGGWNSPLHF
TRBV19	TRBD1	TRBJ2-7	.	TGTGCCAGTAGTACCGATGACAGGGGAGGCTACGAGCAGTACTTC	CASSTDDRGGYEQYF
TRBV30	TRBD1	TRBJ2-3	.	TGTGCCTGGCAGGTAGGGGGCATGGCAGATACGCAGTATTTT	CAWQVGGMADTQYF
TRBV7-2	TRBD1	TRBJ1-1	.	TGTGCCAGCAGCCTACCGGGACAGAAAGTGAACACTGAAGCTTTCTTT	CASSLPGQKVNTEAFF
TRBV5-1	.	TRBJ2-1	.	TGCGCCAGCAGCCCACTACAGGGCCTTGAGCAGTTCTTC	CASSPLQGLEQFF
TRBV5-1	.	TRBJ2-7	few	TGCGCCAGCAGCTTGGCCACAGCCTACGAGCAGTACTTC	CASSLATAYEQYF
TRBV7-2	TRBD1	TRBJ2-2	.	TGTGCCAGCGGGGACAGGGCCACCGGGGAGCTGTTTTTT	CASGDRATGELFF
TRBV5-4	.	TRBJ2-3	.	TGTGCCAGCAGCTTGGGGGGCGGGGACACAGATACGCAGTATTTT	CASSLGGGDTDTQYF
TRBV29-1	TRBD2	TRBJ2-7	.	TGCAGCGTTACTAGCGGGAGCGAGCAGTACTTC	CSVTSGSEQYF
TRBV2	TRBD1	TRBJ1-1	few	TGTGCCAGCAGCAGGGGGGATACTGAAGCTTTCTTT	CASSRGDTEAFF
TRBV5-6	TRBD2	TRBJ2-7	.	TGTGCCAGCAGCTTTTCGGCGGGAGTATACGAGCAGTACTTC	CASSFSAGVYEQYF
TRBV5-8	TRBD1	TRBJ1-2	.	TGTGCCAGCAACCTTGGGGGACCCCCGGACAGGGGAAACGGCTACACCTTC	CASNLGGPPDRGNGYTF
TRBV18	TRBD1	TRBJ1-2	.	TGTGCCAGCTCCTCCGGGACAGGGCAATATGGCTACACCTTC	CASSSGTGQYGYTF
TRBV3-1/TRBV3-2	.	TRBJ2-1	.	TGTGCCAGCAGTCGGTGGAGTCAAGGAGACAATGAGCAGTTCTTC	CASSRWSQGDNEQFF
TRBV5-1	TRBD2	TRBJ2-3	.	TGCGCCAGCAGCTTTTCTAGCGGGAGGGCGGCGGCAGATACGCAGTATTTT	CASSFSSGRAAADTQYF
TRBV10-1	TRBD1	TRBJ2-2	.	TGCGCCAGCAGTGCCGGGACAGTGAACACCGGGGAGCTGTTTTTT	CASSAGTVNTGELFF
TRBV4-2	.	TRBJ1-2	once	TGTGCCAGCAGCGGACAGAACTATGGCTACACCTTC	CASSGQNYGYTF
TRBV6-5	.	TRBJ1-3	.	TGTGCCAGCAGTTATACGGGACACCACTCTGGAAACACCATATATTTT	CASSYTGHHSGNTIYF
TRBV5-4	TRBD1	TRBJ1-6	.	TGTGCCAGCAGCTTGAGACAGGGCGGATTCTCGCGGTCACCCCTCCACTTT	CASSLRQGGFSRSPLHF
TRBV7-2	.	TRBJ1-5	.	TGTGCCAGCAGCTTAAGCTACAGCAATCAGCCCCAGCATTTT	CASSLSYSNQPQHF
TRBV7-8	TRBD2	TRBJ2-2	.	TGTGCCAGCAGCCTAGCGGGAGGTCTAACCGGGGAGCTGTTTTTT	CASSLAGGLTGELFF
TRBV4-2	.	TRBJ2-3	.	TGTGCCAGCAGCCCACGTGATGTGAGCGGGCTGGGAGATACGCAGTATTTT	CASSPRDVSGLGDTQYF
TRBV28	.	TRBJ1-4	.	TGTGCCAGCAGACACGACACGCCAACTAATGAAAAACTGTTTTTT	CASRHDTPTNEKLFF
TRBV19	TRBD2	TRBJ2-7	.	TGTGCCAGTAGTATCGGGACTAGCGGCTACGAGCAGTACTTC	CASSIGTSGYEQYF
TRBV19	TRBD2	TRBJ2-1	.	TGTGCCAGTAGCATGGACTGGGGATTGGGACTAGCAGAACATATGTACAATGAGCAGTTCTTC	CASSMDWGLGLAEHMYNEQFF
TRBV13	.	TRBJ2-1	.	TGTGCCAGCAGCAATACGACTAGGCCCGGGCAGTTCTTC	CASSNTTRPGQFF
TRBV7-9	TRBD2	TRBJ2-3	.	TGTGCCAGCGGGGTGAGCGGTCTAGCGGGCACAGATACGCAGTATTTT	CASGVSGLAGTDTQYF
TRBV7-9	.	TRBJ1-1	.	TGTGCCAGCAGCTTATATGGTTTCTCCGTAGAATACACTGAAGCTTTCTTT	CASSLYGFSVEYTEAFF
TRBV28	TRBD1	TRBJ1-5	.	TGTGCCAGCAGCACCCCCCAGGGGGTGGGGAAGCCCCAGCATTTT	CASSTPQGVGKPQHF
TRBV5-4	TRBD2	TRBJ2-7	.	TGTGCCAGCAGGAGGCTCGGGGGAGGGCCCTCCTACGAGCAGTACTTC	CASRRLGGGPSYEQYF
TRBV5-1	.	TRBJ2-2	.	TGCGCCAGCAGCTCTATGCGTAGCGGGGAGCTGTTTTTT	CASSSMRSGELFF
TRBV24-1	TRBD1	TRBJ1-5	.	TGTGCCACCAGTGATCGACAGGGAAGCAATCAGCCCCAGCATTTT	CATSDRQGSNQPQHF